The 20 T cell receptor beta chains reported below all come from one sample, sequenced in a study of CD8 T cells in Susac syndrome (dated by TCRdb to between 2018 and 2021). To prepare the library, the immunoSEQ multiplex PCR assay was applied. RNA was extracted with the RNeasy kit and 0.5 to 1 ug was reverse transcribed using random hexamers. The public sequencing data were trimmed at Q25 with fastp and processed into clonotypes with MiXCR by TCRdb, which kept only in-frame beta chains. Rows with one shared CDR3 protein collapse into an entry with the most common genes and DNA. Present in this sample are just under 150,000 distinct CDR3 sequences, approximately 94% of which were seen just once. Together, the top ten hold more than 0.065% of the sample. The sequenced sample was CD4+ T cells from PBMCs. The receptors originated from a human donor in good health.

V and J are TRBV6-1 and TRBJ2-2; the match to TRBD1 covers 7 bases. The germline CDR1 and CDR2 sequences are MNHNS and SASEGT. The CDR3 covers 16 residues. V shed 4 bases and J 6 bases; nucleotides not matched to a gene: 11. CDR3 nucleotides: TGTGCCAGCAGTGTACGACAGGGAAATCTGGCCGGGGAGCTGTTTTTT. The encoded protein is CASSVRQGNLAGELFF.

This chain joins TRBV12-3 or TRBV12-4 and TRBJ2-6, with 8 bases lining up with TRBD1. Losses at the gene ends were 6 bases for V and 2 bases for J; bases not matched to a gene: 3. The CDR3 length is 15 residues. The CDR3 sequence: CASRQGATGANVLTF. CDR3 in DNA: TGTGCCAGCAGGCAGGGGGCTACTGGGGCCAACGTCCTGACTTTC.

The chain joins TRBV20-1 to TRBJ2-1, with TRBD1 as a possible D gene (6 bases). The ends were cut back, 3 bases at V and 0 bases at J, with 9 bases in the middle. There are 14 residues in the CDR3. Germline-derived CDR1 and CDR2 are DFQATT and SNEGSKA (reference sequence). The CDR3 region is CSARDSASYNEQFF. The CDR3 DNA follows: TGCAGTGCTAGGGACAGCGCCTCCTACAATGAGCAGTTCTTC.

CDR3 residues: CAGGRGANYGYTF. In nucleotides, the CDR3 is TGTGCCGGCGGCCGGGGTGCGAACTATGGCTACACCTTC. The genes are TRBV12-3 or TRBV12-4 and TRBJ1-2; no definite D call. V dropped 11 bases and J dropped 2 bases, with 15 bases sitting between them. The CDR3 length is 13 residues.

This chain's CDR3 is CASSLVRGGSYEQYF. CDR3 DNA sequence: TGTGCCAGCAGCTTAGTCCGAGGGGGGTCCTACGAGCAGTACTTC. J is TRBJ2-7 and V is TRBV11-2, with D tentatively TRBD1 or TRBD2 (6 bases each). This CDR3 spans 15 amino acids. Germline lookup yields CDR1 SGHAT and CDR2 FQNNGV. V was pared by 1 base and J by 1 base, with 11 bases between.

The V gene is TRBV30, the J gene TRBJ2-3; tentative D call: TRBD2 (5 bases). Germline values: CDR1 GTSNPN, CDR2 SVGIG (reference sequence). This CDR3 contains 12 residues. V shed 4 bases and J shed 6 bases, with 11 bases lying between them. The CDR3 nucleotides are TGTGCCTGGAATGGAGGACGGGATACGCAGTATTTT. Translation gives CAWNGGRDTQYF.

The chain uses TRBV5-1 and TRBJ1-1; 10 positions agree with TRBD1. Per germline, CDR1 SGHRS and CDR2 YFSETQ. With V trimmed by 2 bases and J by 0 bases, 4 bases remained unmatched. This CDR3 is 16 amino acids long. The CDR3 coding sequence is TGCGCCAGCAGCTTATCCGGGACAGGGGTGAACACTGAAGCTTTCTTT. Protein: CASSLSGTGVNTEAFF.

This chain uses TRBV5-1 with TRBJ2-7; possibly TRBD1 for D (6 bases). The CDR3 has 14 residues. Germline V gene lookup returns CDR1 SGHRS and CDR2 YFSETQ. Trimming took off 5 bases at V and 0 bases at J, with 12 bases between the two ends. The CDR3 sequence: CASRDSFSSYEQYF. CDR3 DNA sequence: TGCGCCAGCAGGGACAGCTTTAGCTCCTACGAGCAGTACTTC.

The chain uses TRBV4-2 and TRBJ2-5; the D is unclear. Germline V gene lookup returns CDR1 LGHNA and CDR2 YNFKEQ. V lost 2 bases, J lost 5 bases, and 12 bases lay in between. The CDR3 covers 14 residues. The CDR3 DNA sequence: TGTGCCAGCAGCCAAACAGTGCTTGGGGAGACCCAGTACTTC. Translating it yields CASSQTVLGETQYF.

The V call is TRBV5-1, the J call TRBJ2-2; 9 bases are a match to TRBD2. Germline CDR1 is SGHRS and CDR2 is YFSETQ. V was clipped by 0 bases and J by 6 bases; unmatched bases: 6. This CDR3 region has 16 residues. This CDR3 reads CASSLGNSGSAGELFF. In DNA form, the CDR3 reads TGCGCCAGCAGCTTGGGTAATAGCGGGAGTGCCGGGGAGCTGTTTTTT.

The gene calls are TRBV29-1 and TRBJ2-1; possibly TRBD2 for D (7 bases). The CDR3 runs 17 residues. Germline CDR1 reads SQVTM; CDR2 reads ANQGSEA. Between the trimmed V and J ends, which lost 1 base and 5 bases, there was a span of 21 bases. The CDR3 region has the DNA TGCAGCGTTGAAGTTGGGGGCGGCGGGAGTGGTGACAATGAGCAGTTCTTC. Translated, it gives CSVEVGGGGSGDNEQFF.

V usage is TRBV19 and J usage is TRBJ1-1; D is uncertain. The V gene lost 5 bases and the J gene lost 1 base, with 17 bases spanning the gap. The CDR3 extends over 16 amino acids. Germline CDR1 LNHDA, CDR2 SQIVND (reference sequence). CDR3 DNA: TGTGCCAGTAGTCCCCACCGGGCCGAAGGGAACACTGAAGCTTTCTTT. Encoded protein: CASSPHRAEGNTEAFF.

This clonotype has just a few counts. This chain's CDR3 is CASRGPLGRSEQYF. The CDR3, as DNA: TGTGCCAGCAGAGGCCCGCTAGGAAGGTCCGAGCAGTACTTC. The chain recombines TRBV6-6 with TRBJ2-7; no clear D. The CDR3 length is 14 residues. CDR1 and CDR2 from the germline V gene are MNHNY and SVGAGI (reference sequence). Trimming took 6 bases from V and 6 from J, leaving 18 bases between them.

The gene calls are TRBV30 and TRBJ2-1; weak D call: TRBD1 (6 bases). From germline, CDR1 is GTSNPN and CDR2 SVGIG (reference sequence). Between the trimmed V and J ends, which lost 1 base and 9 bases, there was a span of 10 bases. The CDR3 sequence is 12 residues long. CDR3 DNA: TGTGCCTGGAGTGGGAGAGGGGGTGAGCAGTTCTTC. Residues: CAWSGRGGEQFF.

The chain has TRBV14 and TRBJ1-4, with D possibly matching TRBD1 (6 bases). CDR1 is SGHDN, CDR2 FVKESK, per germline. The CDR3 extends over 11 amino acids. V lost 4 bases, J lost 14 bases, and 11 bases lay in between. The CDR3 region is CASSRDTALFF. The CDR3 DNA reads as TGTGCCAGCAGCCGGGACACCGCGCTGTTTTTT.

This rearrangement joins TRBV30 to TRBJ2-5; the match to TRBD1 covers 7 bases. The V and J ends lost 0 bases and 6 bases, in that order; junction bases with no gene match: 13. Germline values: CDR1 GTSNPN, CDR2 SVGIG (reference sequence). This CDR3 has 16 amino acids. The CDR3 here is CAWSVPETGLKQTQYF. The DNA for the CDR3 is TGTGCCTGGAGTGTTCCCGAGACAGGGCTGAAGCAGACCCAGTACTTC.

The CDR3 loop is CAISEPPGTGVGEQFF. The DNA of the CDR3 is TGTGCCATCAGTGAGCCGCCAGGGACAGGGGTTGGTGAGCAGTTCTTC. The chain links TRBV10-3 to TRBJ2-1; TRBD1 agrees at 10 bases. The CDR3 sequence is 16 residues long. Trimming took 2 bases from V and 9 from J; bases not matched to a gene: 10. The germline V gene has CDR1 ENHRY and CDR2 SYGVKD.

This chain uses TRBV5-4 with TRBJ1-4; tentatively, D is TRBD1 (6 bases). V dropped 3 bases and J dropped 7 bases, with 13 bases sitting between them. Germline lookup yields CDR1 SGHNT and CDR2 YYREEE (reference sequence). The CDR3 spans 14 residues. The CDR3 nucleotides are TGTGCCAGCAGCTCGGACAGTCTGATTGAAAAACTGTTTTTT. Translation: CASSSDSLIEKLFF.

This chain joins TRBV20-1 and TRBJ2-1; D ambiguous. Germline loops: CDR1 DFQATT, CDR2 SNEGSKA (reference sequence). The length of the CDR3 is 13 residues. The V gene lost 7 bases and the J gene lost 0 bases, with 10 bases spanning the gap. The CDR3 loop reads CSVIPSSYNEQFF. The CDR3 bases are TGCAGTGTAATCCCGAGCTCCTACAATGAGCAGTTCTTC.

This rearrangement joins TRBV19 to TRBJ1-5, with 9 nucleotides matching TRBD1. The CDR3 consists of 16 residues. V was pared by 2 bases and J by 5 bases, with 7 bases of the junction left unmatched. Germline V gives CDR1 LNHDA, CDR2 SQIVND (reference sequence). The CDR3 DNA reads TGTGCCAGTAGTATAAACCGGGGACAGGGAGATCAGCCCCAGCATTTT. It translates to CASSINRGQGDQPQHF.